This TCR beta chain was documented in a study of post-analysis software for immune sequencing data. Findings and caveats of the study: Patients used about 5 TRBV segments, including TRBV5-6, TRBV5-1 and TRBV20-1, more often than controls.

Prepared TCR beta cDNA libraries contained unique molecular identifiers. TCRdb passed the PCR reads through MiXCR, listing each CDR3 protein once. The data hold roughly 620,000 distinct CDR3 sequences, with roughly 45% observed a single time. The CDR3 sequence is 16 residues long. The germline V gene encodes CDR1 DFQATT and CDR2 SNEGSKA (reference sequence). V lost 3 bases and J 0 bases, leaving 15 bases between the germline ends. Points on this clonotype: Its target is not known.

V usage is TRBV20-1 and J usage is TRBJ2-1; D perhaps matches TRBD2 (7 bases). The sequencing sample was made of blood. The sequence derives from a girl between 10 and 17 years old with multiple sclerosis. The CDR3 nucleotides are TGCAGTGCTAGTATAGGGGGGGGGAGCTCCTACAATGAGCAGTTCTTC. This gives the protein CSASIGGGSSYNEQFF.